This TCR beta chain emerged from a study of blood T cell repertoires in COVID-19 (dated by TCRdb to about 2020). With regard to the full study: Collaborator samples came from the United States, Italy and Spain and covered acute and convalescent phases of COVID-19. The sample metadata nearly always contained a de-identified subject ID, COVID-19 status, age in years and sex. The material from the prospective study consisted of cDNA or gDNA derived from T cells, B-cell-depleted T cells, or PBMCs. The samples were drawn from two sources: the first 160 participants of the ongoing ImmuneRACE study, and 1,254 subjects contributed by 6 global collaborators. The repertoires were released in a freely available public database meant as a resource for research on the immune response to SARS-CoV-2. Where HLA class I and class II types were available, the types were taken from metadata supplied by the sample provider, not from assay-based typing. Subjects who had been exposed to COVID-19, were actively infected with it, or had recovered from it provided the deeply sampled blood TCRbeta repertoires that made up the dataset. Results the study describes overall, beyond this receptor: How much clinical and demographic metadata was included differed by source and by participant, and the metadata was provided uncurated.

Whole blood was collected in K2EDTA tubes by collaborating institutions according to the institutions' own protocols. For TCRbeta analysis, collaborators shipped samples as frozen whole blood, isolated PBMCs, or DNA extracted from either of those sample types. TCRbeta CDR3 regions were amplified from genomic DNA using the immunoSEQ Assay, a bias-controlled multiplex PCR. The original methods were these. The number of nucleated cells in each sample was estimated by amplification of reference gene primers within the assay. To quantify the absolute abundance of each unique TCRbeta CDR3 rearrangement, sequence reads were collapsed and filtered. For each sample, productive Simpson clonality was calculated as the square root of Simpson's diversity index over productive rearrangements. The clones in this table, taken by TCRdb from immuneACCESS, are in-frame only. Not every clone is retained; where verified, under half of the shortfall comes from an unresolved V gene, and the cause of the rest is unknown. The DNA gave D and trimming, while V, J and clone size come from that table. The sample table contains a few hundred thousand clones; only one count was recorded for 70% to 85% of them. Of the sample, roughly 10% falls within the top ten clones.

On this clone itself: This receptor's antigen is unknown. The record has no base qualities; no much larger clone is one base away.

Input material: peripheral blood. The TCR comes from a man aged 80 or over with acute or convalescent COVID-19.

The sequenced DNA: TGTGCCAGCAGCCCCGGGGGGATTGGGGCACCTCCTAACTATGGCTACACCTTC. Translated, it gives CASSPGGIGAPPNYGYTF. The rearranged chain carries TRBV5-6 and TRBJ1-2; possibly the D gene is TRBD1, per 5 matching bases. Via the germline V gene, CDR1 is SGHDT and CDR2 YYEEEE. V is pared back by 4 bases and J by 0 bases, with 22 bases lying between the germline termini. The CDR3 spans 18 residues, from the cysteine through the phenylalanine. The entry retains the CDR3 DNA only, 54 bases that are in frame from base 1.